The 10 T cell receptor beta chains in this list originate from one sample, sequenced in a study of T cells in Graves' hyperthyroidism and ophthalmopathy. RNA transcripts were the template for amplifying TCR beta CDR3 regions. With the HTBI primer set, the TCR CDR3 went through a first round of RT-PCR. TCRdb re-called the multiplex PCR reads through MiXCR, storing one row per CDR3 protein. The sample yields around 500,000 distinct CDR3 sequences, 13% to 15% seen once. Sequenced material: blood. The receptors shown here come from a woman aged 35 to 49 with Graves' hyperthyroidism.

The CDR3 DNA reads as TGCGCCAGCAGCCCGGATGGGGATTTGGGTGGCTACACCTTC. Translating it yields CASSPDGDLGGYTF. The rearrangement joins TRBV5-1 to TRBJ1-2; D remains ambiguous. In germline, CDR1 is SGHRS, CDR2 YFSETQ. The CDR3 extends over 14 amino acids. The V gene lost 4 bases and the J gene lost 7 bases, with 17 bases spanning the gap. Using reference TRBV5-1 and TRBJ1-2 for the parts outside the CDR3, the full variable domain is KAGVTQTPRYLIKTRGQQVTLSCSPISGHRSVSWYQQTPGQGLQFLFEYFSETQRNKGNFPGRFSGRQFSNSRSEMNVSTLELGDSALYLCASSPDGDLGGYTFGSGTRLTVV.

V and J are TRBV29-1 and TRBJ2-3; TRBD2 matches at 12 bases. Germline CDR1 and CDR2: SQVTM and ANQGSEA. The CDR3 has 14 amino acids. The V gene end was trimmed by 7 bases and the J gene end by 3 bases; junction bases not matched to a gene: 5. CDR3 loop: CSASTSGSTDTQYF. The CDR3 region has the DNA TGCAGCGCATCGACTAGCGGGAGTACAGATACGCAGTATTTT.

This clonotype turned up a few times. The genes are TRBV5-1 and TRBJ2-1, with 10 bases that match TRBD1. Per germline, CDR1 SGHRS and CDR2 YFSETQ. V lost 4 bases and J lost 7; bases outside the gene matches: 8. The CDR3 totals 15 residues. The DNA for the CDR3 is TGCGCCAGCAGCATCCGACAGGGGGCGGGGAATGAGCAGTTCTTC. Translation: CASSIRQGAGNEQFF.

This clonotype turned up a few times. The rearrangement joins TRBV4-2 to TRBJ1-4, with 9 bases lining up with TRBD1. Germline V CDR1 and CDR2: LGHNA, YNFKEQ. J gave up 6 bases and V 3 bases, and 14 bases lay outside the gene matches. This CDR3 has 18 amino acids. Here the CDR3 reads CASSQSPGTGSGYEKLFF. The CDR3 nucleotides read TGTGCCAGCAGCCAGAGTCCCGGGACAGGGAGCGGATATGAAAAACTGTTTTTT.

This clonotype appeared many times. The chain is built from TRBV7-9 and TRBJ2-7; D is unclear. The germline V gene has CDR1 SEHNR and CDR2 FQNEAQ (reference sequence). The CDR3 is made up of 14 amino acids. Deletions cut 2 bases from V and 2 bases from J, with 10 bases between. The CDR3 DNA sequence: TGTGCCAGCAGCTTACAGGCGTCTCCCTACGAGCAGTACTTC. Translating gives CASSLQASPYEQYF.

This clonotype was found many times. V usage is TRBV28 and J usage is TRBJ2-1, with D uncertain. The CDR3 has 13 residues. Per germline, CDR1 MDHEN and CDR2 SYDVKM. The ends were cut back, 6 bases at V and 7 bases at J, with 13 bases in the middle. The CDR3 loop is CASSNSGPNEQFF. CDR3 DNA sequence: TGTGCCAGCAGCAACTCTGGGCCAAATGAGCAGTTCTTC.

There are a few counts of this clonotype. The CDR3, as DNA: TGTGCCAGCAGCCAAGACAGGGGGCCGGAAGAGACCCAGTACTTC. Translation: CASSQDRGPEETQYF. The gene calls are TRBV14 and TRBJ2-5, with TRBD1 identical over 8 bases. CDR3 length: 15 residues. Looked up from germline, CDR1 is SGHDN and CDR2 is FVKESK. V dropped 0 bases and J dropped 3; count of bases not matched to a gene: 3.

This clonotype was detected many times. The rearrangement uses TRBV9 and TRBJ2-7; maybe TRBD1 (5 bases). The germline CDR1 and CDR2 sequences are SGDLS and YYNGEE. The CDR3 spans 14 residues. Trimming shortened V by 0 bases and J by 6 bases, and 13 bases separated the two germline ends. In DNA form, the CDR3 reads TGTGCCAGCAGCGTAGGAGGACATCGCTTCGAGCAGTACTTC. This sequence encodes CASSVGGHRFEQYF.

This clonotype was picked up many times. The rearrangement links TRBV7-2 to TRBJ2-5, with TRBD2 identical over 14 bases. In germline, CDR1 is SGHTA, CDR2 FQGNSA. With 5 bases clipped from V and 0 bases from J, the junction kept 8 bases outside the gene matches. The CDR3 length is 18 residues. CDR3 sequence reads: CASSPGLAGVMYQETQYF. The CDR3 nucleotides read TGTGCCAGCAGCCCGGGACTAGCGGGAGTCATGTACCAAGAGACCCAGTACTTC.

This clonotype was detected many times. V and J are TRBV20-1 and TRBJ2-7; TRBD1 might be the D (6 bases). The germline gives CDR1 DFQATT, CDR2 SNEGSKA (reference sequence). The CDR3 extends over 20 amino acids. The germline V and J ends were trimmed by 2 bases and 0 bases, with 29 bases remaining between them. This chain's CDR3 is CSARYFSSFSGDRLSYEQYF. The CDR3, as DNA: TGCAGTGCTAGATACTTTTCGAGTTTTTCAGGGGACCGCCTCTCCTACGAGCAGTACTTC.